This T cell receptor (beta chain) was observed in a study of blood T cell repertoires in COVID-19. Study-level background: Sites in the United States, Italy and Spain provided acute and convalescent COVID-19 samples.

There are 15 residues in the CDR3. CDR1 is SGHTA and CDR2 is FQGNSA in the germline V gene. V trimming: 5 bases; J trimming: 5 bases; junction bases outside the gene matches: 8. As processed by the authors: Estimates of nucleated cell counts were drawn from the amplification of reference gene primers. This table comes from immunoSEQ multiplex PCR, and its TCRdb copy is limited to in-frame clones, with some not included. V, J and clone size were drawn from that table, and D and trimming were deduced from the DNA. The sample records 90,000 or so clones, 70% to 85% being singletons. The chain combines TRBV7-2 with TRBJ2-1; 8 bases line up with TRBD1. Sequenced: peripheral blood. This sequence was found in a woman aged 55 to 70 in a cohort sampled during active or convalescent COVID-19. CDR3 nucleotide sequence: TGTGCCAGCAGCCCCCAACAGGGGGTGAACAATGAGCAGTTCTTC. Translation: CASSPQQGVNNEQFF.